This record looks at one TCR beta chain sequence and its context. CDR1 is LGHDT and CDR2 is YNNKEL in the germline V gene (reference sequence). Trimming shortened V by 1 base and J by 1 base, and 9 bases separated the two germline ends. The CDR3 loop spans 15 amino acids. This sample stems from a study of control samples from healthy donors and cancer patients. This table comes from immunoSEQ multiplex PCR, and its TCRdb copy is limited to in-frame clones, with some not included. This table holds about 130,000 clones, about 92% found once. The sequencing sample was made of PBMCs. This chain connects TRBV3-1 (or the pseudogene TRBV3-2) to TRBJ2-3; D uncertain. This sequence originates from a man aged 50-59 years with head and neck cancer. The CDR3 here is CASSQGGGGTDTQYF. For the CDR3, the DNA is TGTGCCAGCAGCCAAGGCGGTGGGGGCACAGATACGCAGTATTTT.